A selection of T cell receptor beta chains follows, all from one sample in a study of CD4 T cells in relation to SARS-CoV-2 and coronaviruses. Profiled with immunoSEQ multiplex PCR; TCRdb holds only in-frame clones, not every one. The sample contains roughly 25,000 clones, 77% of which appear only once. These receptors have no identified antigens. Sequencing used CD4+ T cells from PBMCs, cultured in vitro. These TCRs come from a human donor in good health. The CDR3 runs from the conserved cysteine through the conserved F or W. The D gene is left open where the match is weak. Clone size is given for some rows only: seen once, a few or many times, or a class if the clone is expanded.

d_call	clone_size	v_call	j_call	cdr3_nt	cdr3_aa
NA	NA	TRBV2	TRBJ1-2	TGTGCCAGCAGGAAGGGGGACGGCGCATGGACCTTC	CASRKGDGAWTF
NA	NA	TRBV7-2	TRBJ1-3	TGTGCCAGCAGTTCGGCCACCGGCTCTGGAAACACCATATATTTT	CASSSATGSGNTIYF
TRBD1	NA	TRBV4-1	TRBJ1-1	TGCGCCAGCAGCCAAGATTCGGGACAGAGGAACACTGAAGCTTTCTTT	CASSQDSGQRNTEAFF
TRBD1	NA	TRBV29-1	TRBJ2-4	TGCAGCGCCGCCCCCACCGGGACAGTGGGAAACATTCAGTACTTC	CSAAPTGTVGNIQYF
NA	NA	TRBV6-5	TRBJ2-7	TGTGCCAGCAGTTGGGGCACCTACGAGCAGTACTTC	CASSWGTYEQYF
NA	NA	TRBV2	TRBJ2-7	TGTGCCAGCAGTTCCGGGACTCACGAGCAGTACTTC	CASSSGTHEQYF
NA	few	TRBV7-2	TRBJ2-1	TGTGCCAGCAGCTCCATCATTAATGAGCAGTTCTTC	CASSSIINEQFF
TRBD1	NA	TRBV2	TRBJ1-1	TGTGCCAGCAGGGTACAGGGGATAACTGAAGCTTTCTTT	CASRVQGITEAFF
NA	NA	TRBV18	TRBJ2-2	TGTGCCAGCTCACCATTGTCGGAGGGAACCGGGGAGCTGTTTTTT	CASSPLSEGTGELFF
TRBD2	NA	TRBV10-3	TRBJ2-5	TGTGCCATCAGTACCGGGACTAGCGGGGGCCAAGAGACCCAGTACTTC	CAISTGTSGGQETQYF
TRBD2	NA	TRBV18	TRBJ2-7	TGTGCCAGCTCACCACGGGGGGGCTCCTACGAGCAGTACTTC	CASSPRGGSYEQYF
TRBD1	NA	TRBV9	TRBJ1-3	TGTGCCAGCAGCGTGGGACAGAGACAGCTCTCCTCTGGAAACACCATATATTTT	CASSVGQRQLSSGNTIYF
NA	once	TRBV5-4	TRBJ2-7	TGTGCCAGCAGCTTTGGTGCCCCGGAGATTGGCGAGCAGTACTTC	CASSFGAPEIGEQYF
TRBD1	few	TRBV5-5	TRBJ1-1	TGTGCCAGCAGCTTGTATTCAGGGGGTGGCACTGAAGCTTTCTTT	CASSLYSGGGTEAFF
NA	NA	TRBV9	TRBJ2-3	TGTGCCAGCAGCGTTGGGGGGTTCCCCACAGATACGCAGTATTTT	CASSVGGFPTDTQYF
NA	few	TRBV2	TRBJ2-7	TGTGCCAGCAATCCCGGGACGATATACGAGCAGTACTTC	CASNPGTIYEQYF
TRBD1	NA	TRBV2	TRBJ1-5	TGTGCCAGCAAAAAGCCTGGGGGACAGTACAATCAGCCCCAGCATTTT	CASKKPGGQYNQPQHF
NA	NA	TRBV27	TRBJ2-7	TGTGCCAGCAGTTTCTTTCGGGAGTCGTCCTACGAGCAGTACTTC	CASSFFRESSYEQYF
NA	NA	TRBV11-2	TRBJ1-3	TGTGCCAGCAGCGACAATGGAAACACCATATATTTT	CASSDNGNTIYF
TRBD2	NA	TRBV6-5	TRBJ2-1	TGTGCCAGCAGTTACCGGGAGGGGGGCTATGAGCAGTTCTTC	CASSYREGGYEQFF
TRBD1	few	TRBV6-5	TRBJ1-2	TGTGCCAGCAGTTACGCAGGGGGCAACTATGGCTACACCTTC	CASSYAGGNYGYTF
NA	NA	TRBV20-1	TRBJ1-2	TGCAGTGCTAGAGTAGAGACGGTCTACACCTTC	CSARVETVYTF
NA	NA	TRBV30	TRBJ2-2	TGTGCCTGGAGTGTAAACGTGAACACCGGGGAGCTGTTTTTT	CAWSVNVNTGELFF
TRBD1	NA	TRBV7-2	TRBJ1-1	TGTGCCAGCAGCCCACAGGGGGGTACTGAAGCTTTCTTT	CASSPQGGTEAFF